This entry lists 21 T cell receptor beta chains sequenced from one sample in a study of cytomegalovirus exposure and HLA in healthy donors. The repertoire was sequenced with immunoSEQ multiplex PCR; TCRdb's copy has only in-frame clones and lacks some. This table has approximately 99,000 clones, about 85% appearing once. What was sequenced was PBMCs. These receptors came from a woman younger than 30 in good health and CMV-seronegative.

This chain joins TRBV7-7 and TRBJ1-4, with D unresolved. The V gene lost 3 bases and the J gene lost 5 bases, with 13 bases spanning the gap. Per germline, CDR1 SSHAT and CDR2 FNYEAQ (reference sequence). The CDR3 length is 15 residues. CDR3 nucleotide sequence: TGTGCCAGCAGCTTTAGTCCAGGTTTAAATGAAAAACTGTTTTTT. Encoded protein: CASSFSPGLNEKLFF.

The J gene is TRBJ2-7, the V gene TRBV18, with a tentative D call TRBD2 (6 bases). The V gene's germline CDR1 is KGHSH and CDR2 LQKENI. There are 13 residues in the CDR3. V was clipped by 2 bases and J by 2 bases, with 7 bases between them. CDR3 coding DNA: TGTGCCAGCTCACCAGGAGGGACCTACGAGCAGTACTTC. Encoded protein: CASSPGGTYEQYF.

This clone was found a few times. The limits of the CDR3 on the DNA are not certain, so only TCRdb's listed CDR3 is given. The genes are TRBV27 and TRBJ2-2; the D call TRBD1 from the table was never checked on the DNA. CDR1 MNHEY and CDR2 SMNVEV come from the germline V gene (reference sequence). The CDR3 length is 14 residues, termini included. This CDR3 is CASSLAVLRGELFF.

The chain carries TRBV27 and TRBJ2-7; 8 bases are shared with TRBD1. Germline loops: CDR1 MNHEY, CDR2 SMNVEV (reference sequence). CDR3 length equals 14 residues. J gave up 0 bases and V 6 bases, and 4 bases lay outside the gene matches. CDR3 nucleotides: TGTGCCAGCAGCCATGGACAGGGCTCCTACGAGCAGTACTTC. Residues: CASSHGQGSYEQYF.

This chain uses TRBV11-2 with TRBJ1-2; D might be TRBD1 (6 bases). The CDR3 is 13 amino acids. V lost 2 bases, J lost 8 bases, and 12 bases lay in between. Germline assignment: CDR1 SGHAT and CDR2 FQNNGV. The CDR3 reads CASSLTGLEGYTF. The CDR3 region has the DNA TGTGCCAGCAGCTTAACAGGGTTAGAAGGCTACACCTTC.

The chain employs TRBV2 and TRBJ1-2, with D uncertain. The CDR3 is made up of 16 amino acids. V lost 6 bases and J lost 0, with 17 bases in between. Looked up from germline, CDR1 is SNHLY and CDR2 is FYNNEI. Here the CDR3 DNA reads TGTGCCAGCAGGAGCCGGCGGGCGGAACCTAACTATGGCTACACCTTC. Translation: CASRSRRAEPNYGYTF.

V gene TRBV25-1 combines with J gene TRBJ2-1; D not resolved. V was clipped by 3 bases and J by 7 bases, with 10 bases between them. Germline CDR1 and CDR2: MGHDK and SYGVNS. CDR3 size: 13 residues. The CDR3, as DNA: TGTGCCAGCAGTGAGAAGGAGTTGAATGAGCAGTTCTTC. As protein: CASSEKELNEQFF.

The chain links TRBV2 to TRBJ2-7; D is possibly TRBD2 (5 bases). Germline V gives CDR1 SNHLY, CDR2 FYNNEI. Trimming pared 9 bases from V and 2 bases from J, leaving 14 bases between. The CDR3 extends over 13 amino acids. The CDR3 DNA sequence: TGTGCCAGGAGGGCGCTGATGACCTACGAGCAGTACTTC. Translation gives CARRALMTYEQYF.

The chain has TRBV27 and TRBJ2-7; a weak D match, TRBD1 (6 bases). The germline gives CDR1 MNHEY, CDR2 SMNVEV (reference sequence). This CDR3 has 15 amino acids. V shed 4 bases and J shed 2 bases, with 15 bases lying between them. DNA for the CDR3: TGTGCCAGCAGTTACACAGGGTGGGGGACCTACGAGCAGTACTTC. This codes for CASSYTGWGTYEQYF.

The V gene is TRBV19, the J gene TRBJ2-7; D unresolved. This CDR3 is built from 15 residues. CDR1 and CDR2 (germline): LNHDA, SQIVND (reference sequence). The ends were cut back, 5 bases at V and 3 bases at J, with 17 bases in the middle. This chain's CDR3 is CASSVNIEAYYEQYF. The CDR3, as DNA: TGTGCCAGTAGTGTAAATATAGAAGCATACTACGAGCAGTACTTC.

The chain has TRBV27 and TRBJ1-2, with D perhaps TRBD1 (6 bases). Looked up from germline, CDR1 is MNHEY and CDR2 is SMNVEV (reference sequence). V gave up 6 bases and J gave up 4 bases, with 12 bases separating them. There are 13 residues in the CDR3. CDR3 loop: CASSAQGSYGYTF. CDR3 coding DNA: TGTGCCAGCAGCGCTCAGGGGAGCTATGGCTACACCTTC.

This sequence joins TRBV6-6 and TRBJ1-4; 10 nucleotides match TRBD1. The CDR3 spans 14 residues. CDR1 and CDR2 from the germline V gene are MNHNY and SVGAGI (reference sequence). The trim removed 6 bases at V and 5 bases at J, leaving 3 bases unmatched. CDR3 sequence (DNA): TGTGCCAGCAGGTCGACAGGGGGCAATGAAAAACTGTTTTTT. It encodes CASRSTGGNEKLFF.

This chain connects TRBV6-5 to TRBJ1-6; 9 bases fit TRBD1. The ends lost 2 bases at V and 6 bases at J; junction bases unmatched: 2. The CDR3 runs 15 residues. The germline gives CDR1 MNHEY, CDR2 SVGAGI. The CDR3, as DNA: TGTGCCAGCAGTTACACAGGGGGCGGTAATTCACCCCTCCACTTT. Its protein is CASSYTGGGNSPLHF.

The rearrangement joins TRBV18 to TRBJ2-7; 10 positions agree with TRBD2. Germline V CDR1 and CDR2: KGHSH, LQKENI. CDR3 length: 16 residues. The trim removed 6 bases at V and 1 base at J, leaving 9 bases unmatched. The CDR3 sequence is CASSPASGGVSYEQYF. Here the CDR3 DNA reads TGTGCCAGCTCGCCAGCTAGCGGGGGAGTTTCCTACGAGCAGTACTTC.

The chain links TRBV9 to TRBJ1-2; D unclear. Trimming removed 4 bases from V and 0 bases from J, with 4 bases in between. The CDR3 is made up of 12 amino acids. From germline, CDR1 is SGDLS and CDR2 YYNGEE. The CDR3 region is CASSLANYGYTF. Here the CDR3 DNA reads TGTGCCAGCAGCCTCGCTAACTATGGCTACACCTTC. The whole variable domain, remainder taken from reference TRBV9 and TRBJ1-2, is DSGVTQTPKHLITATGQRVTLRCSPRSGDLSVYWYQQSLDQGLQFLIQYYNGEERAKGNILERFSAQQFPDLHSELNLSSLELGDSALYFCASSLANYGYTFGSGTRLTVV.

The rearrangement joins TRBV30 to TRBJ1-1, with no clear D. V was shortened by 0 bases and J by 2 bases, with 7 bases between the two germline ends. Germline V CDR1 and CDR2: GTSNPN, SVGIG (reference sequence). CDR3 size: 13 residues. CDR3 residues: CAWSVQLNTEAFF. The CDR3 nucleotides read TGTGCCTGGAGTGTACAGTTAAACACTGAAGCTTTCTTT.

The chain uses TRBV4-1 and TRBJ1-1; D possibly corresponds to TRBD1 (5 bases). In germline, CDR1 is MGHRA, CDR2 YSYEKL. V gave up 6 bases and J gave up 1 base, with 9 bases separating them. The CDR3 sequence is 13 residues long. The CDR3 spells CASRLTGNTEAFF. In DNA, the CDR3 is TGCGCCAGCAGACTTACAGGGAACACTGAAGCTTTCTTT.

This clone was seen only once. V usage is TRBV7-9 and J usage is TRBJ2-1, with TRBD2 matching over 15 bases. This CDR3 has 17 residues. CDR1 and CDR2 (germline): SEHNR, FQNEAQ (reference sequence). V was pared by 5 bases and J by 7 bases, with 9 bases of the junction left unmatched. CDR3 coding DNA: TGTGCCAGCAGCAGGACTAGCGGGGGGGCCCATCCAAATGAGCAGTTCTTC. The encoded protein is CASSRTSGGAHPNEQFF.

This clone was counted a single time. The rearrangement uses TRBV5-4 and TRBJ1-2; 9 positions match TRBD1. Germline values: CDR1 SGHNT, CDR2 YYREEE (reference sequence). The CDR3 is 14 amino acids. J was trimmed by 5 bases and V by 2 bases; bases with no gene match: 4. This chain's CDR3 is CASSLNRGHYGYTF. CDR3 DNA sequence: TGTGCCAGCAGCTTAAACAGGGGGCATTATGGCTACACCTTC.

This clone was observed a handful of times. This same CDR3 is encoded by further DNA sequences in the sample. This sequence joins TRBV6-1 and TRBJ2-6; D gene ambiguous. V lost 3 bases and J lost 0, with 6 bases in between. Germline-derived CDR1 and CDR2 are MNHNS and SASEGT. There are 15 residues in the CDR3. DNA for the CDR3: TGTGCCAGCAGTGAGAGTAGCTCTGGGGCCAACGTCCTGACTTTC. It yields the protein CASSESSSGANVLTF.

This clone was seen only once. The chain combines TRBV5-8 with TRBJ1-3; tentative D call: TRBD1 (5 bases). From germline, CDR1 is SGHTS and CDR2 YDEGEE. CDR3 size: 14 residues. V lost 4 bases, J lost 7 bases, and 15 bases lay in between. The CDR3 DNA reads as TGTGCCAGCAGCCCGGGGGGTTTAAGGAACACCATATATTTT. It specifies CASSPGGLRNTIYF.